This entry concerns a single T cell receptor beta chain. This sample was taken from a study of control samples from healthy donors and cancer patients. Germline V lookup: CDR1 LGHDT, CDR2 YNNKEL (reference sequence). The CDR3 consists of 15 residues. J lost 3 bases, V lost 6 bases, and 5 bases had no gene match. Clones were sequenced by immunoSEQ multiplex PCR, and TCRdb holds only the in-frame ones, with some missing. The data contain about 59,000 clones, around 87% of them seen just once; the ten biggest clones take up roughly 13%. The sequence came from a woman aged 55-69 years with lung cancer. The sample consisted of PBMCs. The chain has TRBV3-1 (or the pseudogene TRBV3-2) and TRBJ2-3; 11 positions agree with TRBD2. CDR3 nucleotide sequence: TGTGCCAGCAGAGAACTAGCGGGGGCGACAGATACGCAGTATTTT. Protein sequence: CASRELAGATDTQYF.